The rows below give T cell receptor beta chains drawn from one sample of a study of blood T cell repertoires in COVID-19. Sequencing was performed with immunoSEQ multiplex PCR; in TCRdb, only in-frame clones are kept and a portion is missing. Of about 230,000 clones listed, 84% were seen once; the top ten hold roughly 1.4%. The sequenced sample consisted of peripheral blood. Source of these receptors: a woman in her forties who had recovered from COVID-19. Each CDR3 is given with its conserved first and last residue. The D gene is left open where the match is weak. Only some rows state a clone size, as once, few, many or a class for expanded clones.

>TRBD1|16|TRBV24-1|.|TRBJ2-5
CATSDTTDRGQETQYF
TGTGCCACCAGTGACACCACCGACAGGGGGCAAGAGACCCAGTACTTC
>TRBD2|16|TRBV5-1|few|TRBJ2-7
CASSLAQRLAGHEQYF
TGCGCCAGCAGCTTGGCCCAGCGACTAGCGGGTCACGAGCAGTACTTC
>.|15|TRBV2|.|TRBJ2-2
CASSDQRVVSGELFF
TGTGCCAGCAGTGATCAGCGGGTCGTTAGCGGGGAGCTGTTTTTT
>TRBD1|12|TRBV19|.|TRBJ1-2
CATLGQGVGYTF
TGTGCCACTTTGGGACAGGGTGTTGGCTACACCTTC
>.|16|TRBV9|.|TRBJ2-2
CASSPTTTADTGELFF
TGTGCCAGCAGCCCGACAACGACGGCCGACACCGGGGAGCTGTTTTTT
>TRBD1|16|TRBV10-3|.|TRBJ1-2
CATGQIYGSPIYGYTF
TGTGCCACGGGACAGATCTATGGTTCACCGATCTATGGCTACACCTTC
>TRBD1|14|TRBV19|.|TRBJ1-4
CASSIGTGEEKLFF
TGTGCCAGTAGTATAGGGACAGGGGAAGAAAAACTGTTTTTT
>TRBD1|16|TRBV7-9|.|TRBJ2-2
CASSLSGTANTGELFF
TGTGCCAGCAGCTTGTCCGGGACAGCGAACACCGGGGAGCTGTTTTTT
>.|13|TRBV19|.|TRBJ2-3
CASRRGSTDTQYF
TGTGCCAGTAGGCGGGGAAGTACAGATACGCAGTATTTT
>TRBD1|15|TRBV11-2|.|TRBJ2-7
CASSSPGTGSYEQYF
TGTGCCAGCAGCTCTCCCGGGACAGGCTCCTACGAGCAGTACTTC
>.|15|TRBV11-3|.|TRBJ1-4
CASSLVPTGGEKLFF
TGTGCCAGCAGCTTAGTCCCTACCGGGGGTGAAAAACTGTTTTTT
>.|14|TRBV28|.|TRBJ1-2
CASRWDKPRHGYTF
TGTGCCAGCAGGTGGGACAAACCCCGGCATGGCTACACCTTC
>TRBD1|14|TRBV5-1|.|TRBJ2-1
CASSLRQGNNEQFF
TGCGCCAGCAGCTTGAGACAGGGCAACAATGAGCAGTTCTTC
>TRBD1|16|TRBV4-3|.|TRBJ1-2
CASSQDRGQGNYGYTF
TGCGCCAGCAGCCAAGACCGAGGACAGGGTAACTATGGCTACACCTTC
>.|15|TRBV5-1|.|TRBJ1-4
CASSRGGAWGEKLFF
TGCGCCAGCAGCCGGGGGGGCGCTTGGGGTGAAAAACTGTTTTTT
>TRBD2|12|TRBV3-1/TRBV3-2|.|TRBJ2-1
CASSQDGGEQFF
TGTGCCAGCAGCCAAGACGGGGGGGAGCAGTTCTTC
>TRBD1|15|TRBV5-1|.|TRBJ2-3
CASSQGQGEADTQYF
TGCGCCAGCAGCCAAGGACAGGGGGAAGCAGATACGCAGTATTTT
>TRBD1|15|TRBV19|.|TRBJ1-2
CASSSFSGTGNTYTF
TGTGCCAGTAGTTCTTTTTCTGGGACAGGGAACACCTACACCTTC
>TRBD1|15|TRBV18|.|TRBJ2-7
CASSPGTGSGYEQYF
TGTGCCAGCTCACCTGGGACAGGCTCTGGGTACGAGCAGTACTTC
>.|11|TRBV14|.|TRBJ2-1
CASSPGHLQFF
TGTGCCAGCAGTCCAGGACACCTACAGTTCTTC
>TRBD2|15|TRBV5-6|.|TRBJ2-5
CASSRGTSGIETQYF
TGTGCCAGCAGCCGCGGGACTAGCGGGATCGAGACCCAGTACTTC
>TRBD1|16|TRBV10-3|.|TRBJ2-2
CAISETGTANTGELFF
TGTGCCATCAGTGAGACCGGGACAGCGAACACCGGGGAGCTGTTTTTT
>.|13|TRBV6-5|.|TRBJ2-5
CASRRTDQETQYF
TGTGCCAGCAGAAGGACAGACCAAGAGACCCAGTACTTC
>.|14|TRBV7-8|once|TRBJ1-1
CASSFKGDGTEAFF
TGTGCCAGCAGCTTCAAGGGAGACGGCACTGAAGCTTTCTTT
>TRBD1|14|TRBV19|.|TRBJ1-1
CASRRQGTQREAFF
TGTGCCAGTAGGAGACAGGGGACTCAAAGGGAAGCTTTCTTT
>TRBD1|14|TRBV28|.|TRBJ2-7
CASSSGTGIFEQYF
TGTGCCAGCAGCTCCGGGACAGGGATATTCGAGCAGTACTTC
>.|13|TRBV10-3|.|TRBJ2-7
CAISESGRLEQYF
TGTGCCATCAGTGAGTCGGGCAGGTTGGAGCAGTACTTC
>TRBD1|15|TRBV27|few|TRBJ1-2
CASRRATGINYGYTF
TGTGCCAGCAGAAGGGCGACAGGGATAAACTATGGCTACACCTTC
>.|15|TRBV19|once|TRBJ1-3
CASSLRHLSGNTIYF
TGTGCCAGTAGTCTCAGACACCTCTCTGGAAACACCATATATTTT
>TRBD1|12|TRBV19|.|TRBJ1-2
CASEGANYGYTF
TGTGCCAGTGAGGGGGCAAACTATGGCTACACCTTC
>.|19|TRBV5-5|.|TRBJ2-7
CASSLAGGYRKTSFYEQYF
TGTGCCAGCAGCTTGGCCGGGGGTTACAGGAAAACAAGCTTCTACGAGCAGTACTTC
>TRBD1|14|TRBV28|.|TRBJ1-3
CASSSAGQGNTIYF
TGTGCCAGCAGTTCCGCGGGACAGGGAAACACCATATATTTT
>.|14|TRBV5-1|few|TRBJ2-7
CASSPGDKLYEQYF
TGCGCCAGCAGCCCTGGGGACAAACTCTACGAGCAGTACTTC
>.|13|TRBV19|.|TRBJ1-5
CASHSGGHQPQHF
TGTGCCAGTCACAGCGGGGGCCATCAGCCCCAGCATTTT
>TRBD1|15|TRBV6-1|.|TRBJ2-7
CASSASGQGPHEQYF
TGTGCCAGCAGTGCATCGGGACAGGGTCCCCACGAGCAGTACTTC
>.|13|TRBV12-3/TRBV12-4|.|TRBJ1-3
CASSLGQSNTIYF
TGTGCCAGCAGTTTAGGGCAGTCAAACACCATATATTTT
>.|12|TRBV12-3/TRBV12-4|.|TRBJ1-5
CASSFSDQPQHF
TGTGCCAGCAGTTTCTCCGATCAGCCCCAGCATTTT
>TRBD2|15|TRBV11-2|.|TRBJ2-5
CASSFLAGYQETQYF
TGTGCCAGCAGCTTCCTAGCGGGGTACCAAGAGACCCAGTACTTC
>TRBD2|14|TRBV7-8|few|TRBJ2-3
CASSQAGLAVTQYF
TGTGCCAGCAGCCAGGCGGGACTAGCGGTTACGCAGTATTTT
>TRBD1|16|TRBV7-8|once|TRBJ2-2
CASSSGDRGHTGELFF
TGTGCCAGCAGCTCCGGGGACAGGGGGCACACCGGGGAGCTGTTTTTT
>.|15|TRBV7-9|.|TRBJ2-3
CASSFNGQSTDTQYF
TGTGCCAGCAGCTTCAACGGACAGAGCACAGATACGCAGTATTTT
>TRBD1|14|TRBV2|.|TRBJ1-4
CASNPGTGDEKLFF
TGTGCCAGCAACCCCGGGACAGGCGATGAAAAACTGTTTTTT
>TRBD1|14|TRBV27|once|TRBJ1-3
CASRPGTVGNTIYF
TGTGCCAGCAGACCAGGGACAGTGGGAAACACCATATATTTT
>.|14|TRBV9|.|TRBJ1-4
CASSVDPQVEKLFF
TGTGCCAGCAGCGTAGACCCACAGGTAGAAAAACTGTTTTTT
>.|13|TRBV9|.|TRBJ1-1
CASSARWNTEAFF
TGTGCCAGCAGCGCCCGGTGGAACACTGAAGCTTTCTTT
>TRBD1|14|TRBV7-9|.|TRBJ2-7
CASSSSSGGYEQYF
TGTGCCAGCAGCTCATCGTCAGGGGGATACGAGCAGTACTTC
>.|12|TRBV10-1|.|TRBJ1-1
CASSVYGEAAFF
TGCGCCAGCAGTGTATACGGTGAAGCGGCTTTCTTT
>.|14|TRBV7-2|.|TRBJ2-2
CASGGVGLTGELFF
TGTGCCAGCGGCGGGGTAGGGCTTACCGGGGAGCTGTTTTTT
>TRBD1|14|TRBV5-1|.|TRBJ1-2
CASSLGGQGHGYTF
TGCGCCAGCAGCTTGGGAGGACAGGGGCACGGCTACACCTTC
>TRBD1|15|TRBV19|once|TRBJ2-7
CASMIGDRGSYEQYF
TGTGCCAGTATGATTGGGGACAGGGGAAGTTACGAGCAGTACTTC